This TCR beta chain was recovered during a study of blood T cells in healthy people across ages (dated by TCRdb to the mid-2010s). Study-level background: In model experiments, template switching captured about one uniquely barcoded TCR beta cDNA molecule for every two T cells. The donors were split into four age groups: young (average around 15 years), middle-aged (over 35), aged (more than 55) and long-lived (approximately 80). For two donors (one aged 18 to 29 and one aged 80 or older), the study analyzed two additional independent replicas of 1 million unique cDNA reads from the same blood draw. Age-related changes in TCR beta repertoire diversity were measured in the study by deep sequencing normalized with unique cDNA molecular identifiers. Donors of different ages were randomly distributed across sequencing lanes to avoid experimental bias. Overall study outcomes, separate from this receptor: Compared with the aged group, more naive CD4+ T cells, fewer expanded clones and increased TCR diversity were shown by the long-lived group, suggesting age selection. As age increased, observed TCR beta diversity per million T cells dropped in a roughly linear way, and a significant reduction was already evident by age about 40. Donor CMV infection status was unknown, potentially confounding age-related changes in expanded clonotypes. The percentage of naive T cells measured by flow cytometry correlated strongly with observed TCR beta diversity. Bulk unsorted PBMC profiling prevented conclusive comparison of naive and antigen-experienced compartments. Estimates of total diversity based on one million sequenced T cells were considered lower bounds and underestimates.

Library creation used 5' RACE. TCRdb shows the sequencer as Illumina HiSeq 2500. The second PCR ran for roughly 7 to 11 cycles and used a J-beta primer mix along with a sample-barcoded 5' primer. Each TCR beta cDNA molecule received a unique molecular identifier from a template-switch 5' adaptor carrying 12 random nucleotides. Each sample yielded at least 3 million CDR3-containing paired-end reads. First-strand cDNA was synthesized from all RNA with the Mint cDNA synthesis kit, primed by a TRBC-specific oligonucleotide. All cDNA was treated with uracil-DNA glycosylase and then went through a first 18-cycle PCR with the universal primers M1SS and BC2_uni_R. In the source study's methods: Normalization of each sample was performed by random selection of 1 million high-quality reads, each carrying a distinct molecular identifier. Instead of being binned into consensus sequences, reads that shared molecular identifiers were thrown out. MiTCR, run with a Q25 quality threshold and the strictest error-elimination algorithm, handled CDR3 identification, clonotype clustering and error correction. A nonparametric unseen species model with Euler transformation was used to estimate a lower bound on total TCR beta diversity. TCRdb's own reprocessing of the public reads used fastp at Q25 and MiXCR and kept productive beta chains. Every distinct CDR3 protein forms one entry, paired with its most common genes and DNA. These V and J calls derive from TCRdb rather than the authors' analysis. The sample profile shows about 580,000 distinct CDR3 sequences; 47% of them were found once. The ten top clones hold under 30% of the sample.

Details on this clonotype: The antigen it binds to is not known. Base qualities are not recorded, but no much larger clone differs from it by a single base.

The donors were roughly 40 Caucasian individuals from Russia, aged roughly 6 to 100 years, who were systemically healthy. Each donor gave 9 to 10 milliliters of peripheral blood, collected into EDTA-treated Vacutainer tubes. Ficoll-Paque density-gradient centrifugation was used to isolate PBMCs, with at least 6 million per sample. Trizol reagent was used to extract total RNA from PBMCs, with at least 5.5 micrograms per sample. For every donor, an aliquot of PBMCs went through flow cytometry to measure the percentages of naive CD45RAhigh/CD27high T cells. Reading from cysteine to phenylalanine, the CDR3 counts 14 amino acids. Only the CDR3 part of the read is kept: 42 bases, read in frame from the first base. CDR1 and CDR2 are read off the germline V gene (reference sequence) as SGHKS and YYEKEE. V trim: 4 bases; J trim: 9 bases; unmatched bases: 9.

The chain employs TRBV5-5 and TRBJ2-1, and 8 junction bases match TRBD1. The sequence was obtained from an elderly man in good health. Sequencing was done on a sample of blood. This receptor carries the CDR3 CASSRGQDWTEQFF. The DNA reads TGTGCCAGCAGCCGGGGACAGGATTGGACTGAGCAGTTCTTC.